These 20 T cell receptor beta chains were sequenced from one sample in a study of blood T cells in healthy people across ages. Primed by a sample-barcoded 5' primer and a J-beta primer mix, a second PCR proceeded for roughly 6 to 12 cycles. TCRdb re-called the 5' RACE reads with MiXCR, one entry per CDR3 protein. The table records hundreds of thousands of distinct CDR3 sequences, about 30% of them present only once. Source material: blood. Every receptor here comes from a woman of 80 years or more in good health.

The V and J genes are TRBV5-4 and TRBJ1-2; D may be TRBD1 (6 bases). Germline CDR1 SGHNT, CDR2 YYREEE (reference sequence). The CDR3 totals 14 residues. Trimming removed 0 bases from V and 3 bases from J, with 9 bases in between. DNA of the CDR3: TGTGCCAGCAGCTTGGGACAGGTAGACTATGGCTACACCTTC. It yields the protein CASSLGQVDYGYTF. Filled out from reference TRBV5-4 and TRBJ1-2, the complete variable domain reads ETGVTQSPTHLIKTRGQQVTLRCSSQSGHNTVSWYQQALGQGPQFIFQYYREEENGRGNFPPRFSGLQFPNYSSELNVNALELDDSALYLCASSLGQVDYGYTFGSGTRLTVV.

This clonotype appeared a few times. J is TRBJ2-1 and V is TRBV2, with 8 bases matching TRBD2. The ends lost 7 bases at V and 1 base at J; junction bases unmatched: 3. The CDR3 is made up of 14 amino acids. The germline V gene has CDR1 SNHLY and CDR2 FYNNEI. CDR3 nucleotides: TGTGCCAGCAATTCGGGGGGGTCCTACAATGAGCAGTTCTTC. This codes for CASNSGGSYNEQFF.

This chain joins TRBV5-1 and TRBJ2-1, with TRBD1 matching over 7 bases. The CDR3 extends over 14 amino acids. Trimming removed 4 bases from V and 4 bases from J; junction bases left unmatched: 5. Germline values: CDR1 SGHRS, CDR2 YFSETQ. CDR3 region: CASSRGQWYNEQFF. As DNA, the CDR3 is TGCGCCAGCAGCCGGGGACAGTGGTACAATGAGCAGTTCTTC.

The table lists this clonotype with a few counts. Germline and junction disagree at one end, which may indicate a read error. CDR3 loop: CASGLDRVYEQDF. CDR3 in DNA: TGTGCCAGCGGTTTAGACAGGGTCTACGAGCAGGACTTC. The rearrangement uses TRBV27 and TRBJ2-4, with TRBD1 identical over 7 bases. The CDR3 has 13 residues. Per the germline V gene, CDR1 is MNHEY and CDR2 is SMNVEV (reference sequence).

The chain joins TRBV6-5 to TRBJ1-1; D is undetermined. Trimming took 6 bases from V and 2 from J, leaving 13 bases between them. The CDR3 has 14 residues. CDR1 and CDR2 (germline): MNHEY, SVGAGI. CDR3: CASRKLAVNTEAFF. As DNA, the CDR3 is TGTGCCAGCAGGAAATTGGCAGTTAACACTGAAGCTTTCTTT.

This clonotype was picked up many times. The chain combines TRBV5-1 with TRBJ1-1; 8 nucleotides match TRBD1. The germline V gene has CDR1 SGHRS and CDR2 YFSETQ. J lost 3 bases, V lost 4 bases, and 2 bases had no gene match. The CDR3 has 13 amino acids. Written as DNA, the CDR3 is TGCGCCAGCAGCCCAGGGGGCTACACTGAAGCTTTCTTT. Protein sequence: CASSPGGYTEAFF.

This clonotype was found many times. This clone may be a read error of a much larger clone one base away. The chain carries TRBV6-2 or TRBV6-3 and TRBJ2-5, with 7 bases lining up with TRBD1. This CDR3 has 14 residues. CDR1 and CDR2 from the germline V gene are MNHEY and SVGEGT. Trimming at V came to 7 bases and at J to 11 bases, leaving 16 bases not matched to a gene. CDR3 amino acids: CASTYRQGTIEQYF. The DNA of the CDR3 is TGTGCCAGCACCTACCGACAGGGTACGATTGAGCAGTACTTC.

In regard to this clonotype: A read error may be the cause here, since a much bigger clone is one base away. J is TRBJ2-7 and V is TRBV11-1; TRBD1 aligns across 8 bases. CDR3 length: 16 amino acids. Germline V gene sequence: CDR1 SGHAT, CDR2 FQDESV (reference sequence). V shed 7 bases and J 0 bases; nucleotides not matched to a gene: 11. The CDR3 DNA follows: TGTGCCAGCAACCACGTACAGGGGGGTGGCTCCTACGAGCAGTACTTC. The encoded protein is CASNHVQGGGSYEQYF.

The chain links TRBV7-2 to TRBJ1-5, with 9 bases aligning to TRBD1. In germline, CDR1 is SGHTA, CDR2 FQGNSA. The CDR3 sequence is 15 residues long. Trimming at V came to 5 bases and at J to 3 bases, leaving 5 bases not matched to a gene. The CDR3 region has the DNA TGTGCCAGCAGCCTACAGGGGGCTCTCAATCAGCCCCAGCATTTT. It codes for CASSLQGALNQPQHF.

This clonotype showed up just a few times. The chain recombines TRBV11-2 with TRBJ2-5; maybe TRBD2 (5 bases). Germline-derived CDR1 and CDR2 are SGHAT and FQNNGV. The V end lost 5 bases, the J end lost 5 bases, and 9 bases lay between the germline ends. The CDR3 runs to 12 residues. The CDR3: CASSVTGETQYF. The CDR3 DNA follows: TGTGCCAGCAGCGTCACGGGGGAGACCCAGTACTTC.

At least ten counts were recorded for this clonotype. The chain recombines TRBV5-1 with TRBJ2-1; the D is unclear. The germline gives CDR1 SGHRS, CDR2 YFSETQ. Trimming took 3 bases from V and 0 from J, leaving 7 bases between them. The CDR3 has 14 amino acids. CDR3 coding DNA: TGCGCCAGCAGCTCAATCCCCTCCTACAATGAGCAGTTCTTC. Residues: CASSSIPSYNEQFF. The full variable domain, completed using reference TRBV5-1 and TRBJ2-1, is KAGVTQTPRYLIKTRGQQVTLSCSPISGHRSVSWYQQTPGQGLQFLFEYFSETQRNKGNFPGRFSGRQFSNSRSEMNVSTLELGDSALYLCASSSIPSYNEQFFGPGTRLTVL.

A few counts support this clonotype. This chain links TRBV19 with TRBJ2-1, with TRBD1 identical over 7 bases. This CDR3 region has 14 residues. V shed 6 bases, J shed 3 bases, and the junction held 5 bases outside the gene matches. Germline V gene data show CDR1 as LNHDA and CDR2 as SQIVND (reference sequence). The CDR3 nucleotides are TGTGCCAGTAGACCGACAGGGCACTACAATGAGCAGTTCTTC. Protein: CASRPTGHYNEQFF.

The chain has TRBV7-8 and TRBJ2-3, with TRBD2 identical over 11 bases. V gave up 3 bases and J gave up 5 bases; unmatched junction bases: 4. The length of the CDR3 is 15 residues. Looked up from germline, CDR1 is SGHVS and CDR2 is FQNEAQ. In nucleotides, the CDR3 is TGTGCCAGCAGCTTTAGCGGGGGGGCGGTAGATACGCAGTATTTT. This encodes CASSFSGGAVDTQYF.

This clonotype was detected many times. The V and J genes are TRBV18 and TRBJ2-7; tentative D call: TRBD1 (7 bases). Germline CDR1 is KGHSH and CDR2 is LQKENI. Trimming pared 2 bases from V and 4 bases from J, leaving 18 bases between. The CDR3 has 16 residues. The CDR3 sequence: CASSPAGQQGIYEQYF. CDR3 coding DNA: TGTGCCAGCTCACCAGCGGGACAACAGGGGATTTACGAGCAGTACTTC.

A note on this clonotype: With a much larger clone just one base away, this may be a read error. The V gene is TRBV20-1, the J gene TRBJ2-5; TRBD1 matches 7 bases. Germline V gives CDR1 DFQATT, CDR2 SNEGSKA (reference sequence). The CDR3 runs to 12 residues. The trim removed 6 bases at V and 1 base at J, leaving 2 bases unmatched. CDR3 region: CSAHRGQETQYF. CDR3 in DNA: TGCAGTGCGCACAGGGGCCAAGAGACCCAGTACTTC.

This clonotype has only a few counts. This rearrangement joins TRBV5-1 to TRBJ2-7; TRBD2 matches 7 bases. This CDR3 contains 14 residues. Germline V gene data show CDR1 as SGHRS and CDR2 as YFSETQ. Unmatched junction bases numbered 7, after V lost 0 bases and J lost 7 bases. CDR3 sequence: CASSLVPGGQEQYF. The CDR3 DNA reads TGCGCCAGCAGCTTGGTTCCGGGAGGTCAGGAGCAGTACTTC. Filled out from reference TRBV5-1 and TRBJ2-7, the complete variable domain reads KAGVTQTPRYLIKTRGQQVTLSCSPISGHRSVSWYQQTPGQGLQFLFEYFSETQRNKGNFPGRFSGRQFSNSRSEMNVSTLELGDSALYLCASSLVPGGQEQYFGPGTRLTVT.

There are many counts of this clonotype. The chain carries TRBV12-3 or TRBV12-4 and TRBJ1-1; D not certain. The CDR3 has 12 amino acids. Trimming took off 6 bases at V and 5 bases at J, with 10 bases between the two ends. In nucleotides, the CDR3 is TGTGCCAGCAGCACCGAAAGGACTGAAGCTTTCTTT. Amino acids: CASSTERTEAFF.

The chain uses TRBV11-1 and TRBJ1-2, with D unclear. Germline V gene sequence: CDR1 SGHAT, CDR2 FQDESV (reference sequence). The V end lost 3 bases, the J end lost 4 bases, and 15 bases lay between the germline ends. The CDR3 totals 15 residues. The DNA for the CDR3 is TGTGCCAGCAGCTTCCGGGATCACAGATCCTATGGCTACACCTTC. Residues: CASSFRDHRSYGYTF.

This chain joins TRBV20-1 and TRBJ2-3; 14 positions match TRBD2. CDR3 size: 16 residues. Per the germline V gene, CDR1 is DFQATT and CDR2 is SNEGSKA (reference sequence). J gave up 7 bases and V 0 bases, and 6 bases lay outside the gene matches. CDR3 protein: CSARDLGLAGANTQYF. The CDR3 bases are TGCAGTGCTAGAGATTTGGGACTAGCGGGAGCGAATACGCAGTATTTT.

This clonotype was picked up a small number of times. The chain recombines TRBV5-1 with TRBJ1-3; D is undetermined. From germline, CDR1 is SGHRS and CDR2 YFSETQ. V was shortened by 5 bases and J by 4 bases, with 13 bases between the two germline ends. The CDR3 runs 14 residues. CDR3 in amino acids: CASRDERGGNTIYF. CDR3 bases: TGCGCCAGCAGGGACGAGAGAGGCGGAAACACCATATATTTT.